The sample holds many counts of the clone carrying this TCR beta chain. The data were obtained in a study of T cells in Graves' hyperthyroidism and ophthalmopathy. The V and J ends lost 7 bases and 9 bases respectively, with 13 bases between them. Per germline, CDR1 MDHEN and CDR2 SYDVKM. The CDR3 covers 12 residues. Regions amplified from RNA transcripts were the TCR beta CDR3 regions. The HTBI set primed first-round TCR CDR3 RT-PCR. TCRdb reanalysed the multiplex PCR reads using MiXCR and keeps one entry per CDR3 protein. The sample yields 500,000 to 650,000 distinct CDR3 sequences, roughly 15% seen once.

The clonotype originates from a woman aged 45-65 years with Graves' ophthalmopathy. The specimen sequenced was blood. This rearrangement joins TRBV28 to TRBJ2-1, with D uncertain. The CDR3 DNA sequence: TGTGCCAGCAACGACCCCTTGGGTGAGCAGTTCTTC. This gives the protein CASNDPLGEQFF.